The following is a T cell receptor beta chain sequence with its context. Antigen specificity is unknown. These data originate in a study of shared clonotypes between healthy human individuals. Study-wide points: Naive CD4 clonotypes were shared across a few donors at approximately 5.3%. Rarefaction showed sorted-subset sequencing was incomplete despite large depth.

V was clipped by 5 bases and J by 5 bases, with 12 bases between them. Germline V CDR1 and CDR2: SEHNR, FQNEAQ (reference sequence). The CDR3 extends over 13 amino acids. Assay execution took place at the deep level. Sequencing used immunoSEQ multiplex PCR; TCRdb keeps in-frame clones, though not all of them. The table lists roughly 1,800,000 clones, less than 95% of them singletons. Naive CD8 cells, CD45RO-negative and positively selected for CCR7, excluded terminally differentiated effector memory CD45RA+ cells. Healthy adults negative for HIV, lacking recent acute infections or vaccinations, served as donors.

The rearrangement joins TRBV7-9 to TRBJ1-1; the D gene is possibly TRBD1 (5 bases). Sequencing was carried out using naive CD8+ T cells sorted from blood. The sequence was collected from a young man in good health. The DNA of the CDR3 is TGTGCCAGCAGCCCAGGAGACAGAACTGAAGCTTTCTTT. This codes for CASSPGDRTEAFF.